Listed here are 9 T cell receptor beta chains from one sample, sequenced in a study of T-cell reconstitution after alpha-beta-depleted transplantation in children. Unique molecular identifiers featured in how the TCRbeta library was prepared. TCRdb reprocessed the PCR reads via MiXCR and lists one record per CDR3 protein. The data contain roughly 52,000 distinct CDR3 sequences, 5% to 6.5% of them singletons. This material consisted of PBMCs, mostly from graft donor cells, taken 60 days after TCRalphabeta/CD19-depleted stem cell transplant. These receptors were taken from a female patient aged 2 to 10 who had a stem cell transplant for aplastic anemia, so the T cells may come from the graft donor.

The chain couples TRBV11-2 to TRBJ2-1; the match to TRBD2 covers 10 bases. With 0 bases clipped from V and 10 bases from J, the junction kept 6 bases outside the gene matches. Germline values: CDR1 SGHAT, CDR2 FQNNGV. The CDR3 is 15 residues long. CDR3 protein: CASSLDSGGAREQFF. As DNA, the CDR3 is TGTGCCAGCAGCTTAGACAGCGGGGGGGCCCGCGAGCAGTTCTTC.

This CDR3 is CASSLALDGGETGELFF. As DNA, the CDR3 is TGCGCCAGCAGCTTGGCCCTCGACGGGGGGGAGACCGGGGAGCTGTTTTTT. The chain links TRBV5-1 to TRBJ2-2; 8 bases align to TRBD2. Per the germline V gene, CDR1 is SGHRS and CDR2 is YFSETQ. This CDR3 spans 17 amino acids. Trimming cost V 0 bases and J 5 bases; bases outside gene matches: 9.

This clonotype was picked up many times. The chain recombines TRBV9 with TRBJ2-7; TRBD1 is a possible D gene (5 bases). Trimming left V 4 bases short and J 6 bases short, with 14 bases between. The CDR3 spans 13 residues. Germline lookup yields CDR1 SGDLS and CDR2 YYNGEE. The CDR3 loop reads CASSPNTGSEQYF. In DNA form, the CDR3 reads TGTGCCAGCAGCCCAAACACAGGTTCCGAGCAGTACTTC.

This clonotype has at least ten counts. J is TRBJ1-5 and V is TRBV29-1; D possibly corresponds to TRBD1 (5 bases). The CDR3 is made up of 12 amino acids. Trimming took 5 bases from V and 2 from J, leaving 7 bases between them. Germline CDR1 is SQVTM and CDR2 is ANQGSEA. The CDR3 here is CSVIRGNQPQHF. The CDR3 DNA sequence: TGCAGCGTTATCAGGGGCAATCAGCCCCAGCATTTT.

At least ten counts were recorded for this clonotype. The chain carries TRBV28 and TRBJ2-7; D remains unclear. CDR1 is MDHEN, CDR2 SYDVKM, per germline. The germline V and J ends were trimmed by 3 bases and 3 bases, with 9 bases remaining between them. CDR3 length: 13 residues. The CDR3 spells CASSFGRSYEQYV. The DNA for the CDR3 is TGTGCCAGCAGTTTTGGGCGGAGCTACGAGCAGTACGTC.

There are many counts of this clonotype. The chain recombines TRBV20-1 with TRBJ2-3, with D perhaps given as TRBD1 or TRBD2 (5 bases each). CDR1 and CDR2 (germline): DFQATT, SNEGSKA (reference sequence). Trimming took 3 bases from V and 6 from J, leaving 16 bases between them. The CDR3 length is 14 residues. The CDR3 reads CSASGGTTPDTQYF. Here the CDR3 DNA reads TGCAGTGCTAGTGGTGGGACCACTCCCGATACGCAGTATTTT.

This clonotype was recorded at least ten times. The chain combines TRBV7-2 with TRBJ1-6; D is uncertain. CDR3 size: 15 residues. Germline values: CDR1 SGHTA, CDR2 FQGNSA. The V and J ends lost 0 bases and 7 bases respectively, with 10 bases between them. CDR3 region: CASSLAGGGNSPLHF. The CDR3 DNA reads TGTGCCAGCAGCTTAGCGGGTGGAGGGAATTCACCCCTCCACTTT.

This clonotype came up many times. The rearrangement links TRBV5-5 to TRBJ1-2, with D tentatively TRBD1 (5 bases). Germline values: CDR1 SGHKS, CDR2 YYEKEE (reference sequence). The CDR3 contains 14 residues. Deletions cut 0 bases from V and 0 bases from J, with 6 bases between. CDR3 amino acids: CASSLGGANYGYTF. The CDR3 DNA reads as TGTGCCAGCAGCTTGGGAGGGGCTAACTATGGCTACACCTTC.

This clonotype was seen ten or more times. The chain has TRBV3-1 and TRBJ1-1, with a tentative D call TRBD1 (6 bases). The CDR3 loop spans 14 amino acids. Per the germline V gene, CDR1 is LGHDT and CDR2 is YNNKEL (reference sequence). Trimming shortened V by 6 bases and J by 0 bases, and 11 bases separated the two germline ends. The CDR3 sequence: CASRMGQMNTEAFF. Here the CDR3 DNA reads TGTGCCAGCAGAATGGGACAAATGAACACTGAAGCTTTCTTT. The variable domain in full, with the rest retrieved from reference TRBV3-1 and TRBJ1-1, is DTAVSQTPKYLVTQMGNDKSIKCEQNLGHDTMYWYKQDSKKFLKIMFSYNNKELIINETVPNRFSPKSPDKAHLNLHINSLELGDSAVYFCASRMGQMNTEAFFGQGTRLTVV.